This T cell receptor (beta chain) was observed in a study of technical replicates of blood from several donors. The assay was immunoSEQ multiplex PCR, and TCRdb's table has in-frame clones only and misses some. The top ten clones hold approximately 0.23% of a sample with around 92,000 clones, 90% to 96% of them seen once. V dropped 1 base and J dropped 1 base, with 13 bases sitting between them. Germline CDR1 SGHTA, CDR2 FQGNSA. This CDR3 is 16 amino acids long. The sample was T cells isolated from PBMCs. This receptor was identified in a human donor in good health. This sequence joins TRBV7-2 and TRBJ2-5, with D perhaps TRBD2 (5 bases). CDR3 protein: CASSLVAGAVQETQYF. CDR3 nucleotide sequence: TGTGCCAGCAGCTTAGTCGCCGGAGCGGTCCAAGAGACCCAGTACTTC. Filled out from reference TRBV7-2 and TRBJ2-5, the complete variable domain reads GAGVSQSPSNKVTEKGKDVELRCDPISGHTALYWYRQSLGQGLEFLIYFQGNSAPDKSGLPSDRFSAERTGGSVSTLTIQRTQQEDSAVYLCASSLVAGAVQETQYFGPGTRLLVL.